This TCR beta chain was captured in a study of CD8 T cells in Susac syndrome. CDR1 is MNHNS, CDR2 SASEGT, per germline. The CDR3 contains 12 residues. Trimming removed 0 bases from V and 7 bases from J, with 4 bases in between. Random-hexamer reverse transcription was applied to about 0.5 to 1 ug RNA. The CDR3 of TCR beta was amplified by immunoSEQ multiplex PCR across 54 Vbeta and 13 Jbeta. MiXCR was run by TCRdb on the immunoSEQ multiplex PCR reads, yielding one entry per CDR3 protein. Of about 300,000 distinct CDR3 sequences listed, 92% were seen once; the top ten hold about 0.07%. The patients serving as multiple sclerosis controls were treatment-naive. They had stable or active relapsing-remitting disease and fulfilled revised McDonald criteria. The sample holds one count of this clonotype.

Sequenced input: CD4+ T cells from PBMCs. This TCR was recovered from a human donor with multiple sclerosis. The rearrangement links TRBV6-1 to TRBJ2-1; D is undetermined. CDR3 in DNA: TGTGCCAGCAGTGAAGCGGTTAATGAGCAGTTCTTC. Amino acid sequence: CASSEAVNEQFF.